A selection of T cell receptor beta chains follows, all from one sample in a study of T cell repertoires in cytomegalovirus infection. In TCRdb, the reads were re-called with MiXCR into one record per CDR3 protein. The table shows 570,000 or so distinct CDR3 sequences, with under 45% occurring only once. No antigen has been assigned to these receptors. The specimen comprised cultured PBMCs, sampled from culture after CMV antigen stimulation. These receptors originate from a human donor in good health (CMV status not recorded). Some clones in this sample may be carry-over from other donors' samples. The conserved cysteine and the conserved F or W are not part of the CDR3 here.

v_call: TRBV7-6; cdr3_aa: ASSFPTGADEQY
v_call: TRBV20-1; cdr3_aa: SAYGQGLGDTQY
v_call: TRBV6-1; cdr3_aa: ASSDPELNQPQH
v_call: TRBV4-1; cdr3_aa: ASSQSGHEKLF
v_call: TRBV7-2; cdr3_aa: ASSRDPGLKGNTIY
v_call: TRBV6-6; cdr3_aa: ASSYSGSSSYEQY
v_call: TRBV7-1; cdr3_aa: ASRSSGGQPQH
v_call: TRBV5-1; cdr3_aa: ASSLGNTGANVLT
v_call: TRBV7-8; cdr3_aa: ASSPRQGGFYGYT
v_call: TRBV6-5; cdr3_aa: ASSSPDRGPDTQY
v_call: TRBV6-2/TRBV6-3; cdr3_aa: ASRGQGEGGQF
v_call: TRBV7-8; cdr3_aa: ASSSLMRGEQY
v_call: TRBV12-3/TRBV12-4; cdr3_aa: ASSLALGGNQPQH
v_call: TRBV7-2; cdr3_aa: ASSFSGRLETQY
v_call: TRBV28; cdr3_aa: AAQKQGVQETQY
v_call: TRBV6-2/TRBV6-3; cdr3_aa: ASSYGRSGDTQY
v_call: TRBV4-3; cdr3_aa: ASSQESSASYEQY
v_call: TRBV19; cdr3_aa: ASRKLGLAGGGGNEQF
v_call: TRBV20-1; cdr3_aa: SAQIGGETQY
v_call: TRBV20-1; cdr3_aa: SAKPGPGEQF
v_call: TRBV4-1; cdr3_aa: ASAKQEEETQY
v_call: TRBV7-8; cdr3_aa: ASTKYREGETQY
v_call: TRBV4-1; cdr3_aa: ASRLGASEAF
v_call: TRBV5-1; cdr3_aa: ASNPVQGGTYEQY
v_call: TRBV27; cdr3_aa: ASRRRPRGEGDTQY
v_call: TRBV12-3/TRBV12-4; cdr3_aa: ASSLTSGSGELF
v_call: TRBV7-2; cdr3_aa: ASSSYLLAGGPSEQF
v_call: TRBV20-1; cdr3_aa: SAGRTLAGLDTQY
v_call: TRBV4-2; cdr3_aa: ASSQGHGGDGQAQTSYEAF
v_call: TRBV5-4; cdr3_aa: ASSFGGSPVSGNTIY
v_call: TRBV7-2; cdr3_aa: ASSTRTSGWNEQF
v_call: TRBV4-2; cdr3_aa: ASSRDSVNQPQH
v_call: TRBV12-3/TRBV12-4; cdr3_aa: ASRGEGPDTQY
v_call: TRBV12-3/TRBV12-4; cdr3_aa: ASRRGTYSYEQY
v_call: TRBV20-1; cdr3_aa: SAYRVSGANVLT
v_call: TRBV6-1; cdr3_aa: ASRGGSIYEQY
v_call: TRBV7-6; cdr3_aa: ASSSGAGNEQF
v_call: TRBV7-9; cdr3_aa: ASSFDSRGGTQY
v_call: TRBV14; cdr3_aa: ASSPSSRGLETQY
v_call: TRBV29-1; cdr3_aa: SSWTSGDSYNEQF
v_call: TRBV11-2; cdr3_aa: ASSFGTGVNTEAF
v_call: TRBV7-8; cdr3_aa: ASSLAGGGANVLT
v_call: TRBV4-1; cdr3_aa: ASSQDPLAGQETQY
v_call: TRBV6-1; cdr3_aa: ASTIFTQDQPQH
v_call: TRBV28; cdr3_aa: ASSSSGGVSTDTQY
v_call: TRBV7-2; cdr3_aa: ASSSDRGDTIY
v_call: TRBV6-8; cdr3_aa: ATLSGAPDTQY
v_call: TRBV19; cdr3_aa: ASYRGLANTEAF
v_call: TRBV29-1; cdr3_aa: SVELGSPQY
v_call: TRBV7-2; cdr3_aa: ASSLFRDSYGYT
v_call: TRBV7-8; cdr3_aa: ASSFTNTGTGKNIQY
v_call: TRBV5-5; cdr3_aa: ASSPLTNPNYGYT
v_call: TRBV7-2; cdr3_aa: ASSSAPRDTEAF
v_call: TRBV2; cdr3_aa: ASSEGSGILYEQY